These 5 T cell receptor beta chains came from one sample sequenced in a study of regulatory T cells in long-lasting Graves disease. Sequencing libraries for TCR beta were prepared with iRepertoire HTBI primers and Arm-PCR of CDR3 regions. TCRdb reprocessed the multiplex PCR reads via MiXCR and lists one record per CDR3 protein. This table holds around 400,000 distinct CDR3 sequences, about 15% found once. Time point here: newly diagnosed GD, antithyroid drugs for less than 3 months. RNA extracted from PBMCs served as the sequencing template. The sample also formed part of further work on T cells in Graves' hyperthyroidism and ophthalmopathy.

The specimen comprised peripheral blood mononuclear cells (PBMCs), sampled at new diagnosis, from a patient treated with antithyroid drugs. The receptors shown here come from a woman aged 40 to 50 with Graves disease.

The chain recombines TRBV3-1 with TRBJ1-3; no clear D. Germline-derived CDR1 and CDR2 are LGHDT and YNNKEL (reference sequence). With 1 base removed from V and 7 bases from J, the gap between germline ends came to 8 bases. The CDR3 is 13 residues long. CDR3 in amino acids: CASSQGSGNTIYF. CDR3 bases: TGTGCCAGCAGCCAAGGGTCGGGGAACACCATATATTTT.

This clonotype has ten or more counts. The rearrangement links TRBV28 to TRBJ2-1; D may match TRBD1 or TRBD2 (5 bases each). The V end was cut by 6 bases, the J end by 0 bases, with 21 bases between. This CDR3 spans 18 amino acids. Per the germline V gene, CDR1 is MDHEN and CDR2 is SYDVKM. CDR3 DNA: TGTGCCAGCAGCCCTTTCTCCGGGACCGCTAGCTCCTACAATGAGCAGTTCTTC. Protein sequence: CASSPFSGTASSYNEQFF.

This clonotype was seen a handful of times. The rearrangement uses TRBV20-1 and TRBJ1-2; a possible D gene is TRBD1 (6 bases). Germline values: CDR1 DFQATT, CDR2 SNEGSKA (reference sequence). This CDR3 spans 12 amino acids. V was pared by 7 bases and J by 5 bases, with 14 bases between. The CDR3 coding sequence is TGCAGTGGTAGGGGGGGCAGTTATGGCTACACCTTC. This codes for CSGRGGSYGYTF.

This clonotype was seen ten or more times. The J gene is TRBJ1-1, the V gene TRBV6-1, with unresolved D. Germline loops: CDR1 MNHNS, CDR2 SASEGT. Between the trimmed V and J ends, which lost 6 bases and 9 bases, there was a span of 26 bases. The CDR3 spans 16 residues. The CDR3 protein is CASSPHSPSAGPKAFF. CDR3 DNA sequence: TGTGCCAGCAGCCCACATTCCCCGAGCGCCGGGCCTAAAGCTTTCTTT.

The chain recombines TRBV27 with TRBJ1-2; a possible D gene is TRBD1 (5 bases). Trimming shortened V by 3 bases and J by 6 bases, and 14 bases separated the two germline ends. The CDR3 has 14 amino acids. Looked up from germline, CDR1 is MNHEY and CDR2 is SMNVEV (reference sequence). Written as DNA, the CDR3 is TGTGCCAGCAGTTTCAGCGACAGCTTCAATGGCTACACCTTC. It codes for CASSFSDSFNGYTF.